This T cell receptor beta chain appears in the sequencing data of a study of blood T cells in healthy people across ages. The study's findings and limits: Higher diversity, along with more naive CD4+ cells, distinguished long-lived donors from aged donors.

The CDR3 is 13 residues long. V shed 6 bases, J shed 8 bases, and the junction held 6 bases outside the gene matches. Germline loops: CDR1 MNHNY, CDR2 SVGAGI (reference sequence). This clonotype turned up a few times. Its antigen is still unknown. With a J-beta primer mix and a sample-barcoded 5' primer, a second PCR ran about 7 to 11 cycles. Via MiXCR, TCRdb re-called the 5' RACE reads, giving one row per CDR3 protein. The sample has under 2,000,000 distinct CDR3 sequences; less than 50% are singletons. Donors were systemically healthy Caucasian individuals from Russia aged roughly 6 to 100 years. V is TRBV6-6 and J is TRBJ1-4, with 7 bases lining up with TRBD1. The sequence was obtained from a woman in her forties in good health. The sequenced sample consisted of blood. CDR3 sequence: CASSTGASEKLFF. CDR3 nucleotides: TGTGCCAGCAGCACAGGGGCTTCCGAAAAACTGTTTTTT.